A single sample is the source of the 27 T cell receptor beta chains below, sequenced in a study of blood T cell repertoires in COVID-19. TCRdb's table, derived via immunoSEQ multiplex PCR, lists solely in-frame clones and lacks some. The sample has just under 20,000 clones; 70% to 90% are singletons. The sequencing input was peripheral blood. These receptors all stem from a human donor with active COVID-19. The donor label of this sample is uncertain.

The chain's CDR3 is CASSQSRGCEQYF. The CDR3 nucleotides read TGCGCCAGCAGTCAATCCCGGGGGTGTGAGCAGTACTTC. The chain uses TRBV23-1 and TRBJ2-7, with a tentative D call TRBD2 (6 bases). TRBV23-1 falls under the ORF class, with uncertain function. V lost 0 bases to trimming and J lost 7 bases, with 10 bases between them. There are 13 residues in the CDR3.

The V and J genes are TRBV19 and TRBJ1-1; D not resolved. There are 13 residues in the CDR3. CDR1 is LNHDA, CDR2 SQIVND, per germline (reference sequence). Trimming left V 7 bases short and J 0 bases short, with 9 bases between. CDR3 in amino acids: CASNRQLNTEAFF. In DNA, the CDR3 is TGTGCCAGTAACCGCCAGTTGAACACTGAAGCTTTCTTT.

The chain carries TRBV4-1 and TRBJ2-2; D possibly corresponds to TRBD2 (6 bases). Germline CDR1 and CDR2: MGHRA and YSYEKL. Trimming cost V 4 bases and J 2 bases, with 14 bases left between them. The CDR3 is 16 amino acids. CDR3 in amino acids: CASSRSGLTNTGELFF. CDR3 nucleotides: TGCGCCAGCAGCCGATCGGGACTTACTAACACCGGGGAGCTGTTTTTT.

This clone was recorded a few times. The chain recombines TRBV9 with TRBJ1-5; 7 bases map to TRBD1. V lost 5 bases, J lost 2 bases, and 7 bases stayed unmatched. CDR1 and CDR2 from the germline V gene are SGDLS and YYNGEE. The CDR3 sequence is 15 residues long. CDR3 protein: CASSNTGDGNQPQHF. CDR3 nucleotide sequence: TGTGCCAGCAGTAACACAGGGGACGGCAATCAGCCCCAGCATTTT.

The gene calls are TRBV24-1 and TRBJ2-4; D perhaps matches TRBD1 (5 bases). Trimming removed 2 bases from V and 4 bases from J, with 17 bases in between. The CDR3 extends over 17 amino acids. The germline V gene has CDR1 KGHDR and CDR2 SFDVKD. For the CDR3, the DNA is TGTGCCACCAGTGATTGGAACAGGAAGTCCGCAAAAAACATTCAGTACTTC. Its translation: CATSDWNRKSAKNIQYF.

On this clone itself: At one of its ends the junction is not consistent with the germline gene, which may arise from a read error. This chain links TRBV7-7 with TRBJ2-2, with TRBD2 matching 11 bases. CDR3 size: 17 residues. Germline V gene data show CDR1 as SSHAT and CDR2 as FNYEAQ (reference sequence). CDR3: CASSLMGTSGFTGELFF. The CDR3 DNA reads as TGTGCTAGCAGCTTAATGGGGACTAGCGGATTCACCGGGGAGCTGTTTTTT.

This sequence joins TRBV11-2 and TRBJ2-7; a weak D match, TRBD1 (6 bases). V dropped 2 bases and J dropped 2 bases, with 25 bases sitting between them. Germline V lookup: CDR1 SGHAT, CDR2 FQNNGV. The CDR3 is 19 residues long. The CDR3 spells CASSLLVTGLATRAYEQYF. The CDR3 bases are TGTGCCAGCAGCTTATTAGTGACAGGTCTCGCCACCCGCGCCTACGAGCAGTACTTC.

The V gene is TRBV5-1, the J gene TRBJ2-1; 7 bases align to TRBD1. This CDR3 spans 13 amino acids. V was pared by 5 bases and J by 5 bases, with 4 bases of the junction left unmatched. The germline V gene has CDR1 SGHRS and CDR2 YFSETQ. The CDR3 region is CASSDRANNEQFF. Written as DNA, the CDR3 is TGCGCCAGCAGTGACAGGGCGAACAATGAGCAGTTCTTC.

The chain couples TRBV11-3 to TRBJ1-1, with D perhaps matching TRBD1 (5 bases). Trimming removed 0 bases from V and 3 bases from J, with 11 bases in between. The length of the CDR3 is 15 residues. CDR1 is SGHNT and CDR2 is YENEEA in the germline V gene. The CDR3 sequence: CASSLEEGWDTEAFF. In DNA form, the CDR3 reads TGTGCCAGCAGCTTAGAGGAGGGGTGGGACACTGAAGCTTTCTTT. The full variable domain, rest sourced from reference TRBV11-3 and TRBJ1-1, is EAGVVQSPRYKIIEKKQPVAFWCNPISGHNTLYWYLQNLGQGPELLIRYENEEAVDDSQLPKDRFSAERLKGVDSTLKIQPAELGDSAVYLCASSLEEGWDTEAFFGQGTRLTVV.

This chain links TRBV3-1 (or the pseudogene TRBV3-2) with TRBJ1-6, with D possibly TRBD1 on 5 matching bases. The CDR3 contains 15 residues. Germline CDR1 reads LGHDT; CDR2 reads YNNKEL (reference sequence). V was trimmed by 4 bases and J by 0 bases, leaving 7 bases between them. CDR3 nucleotides: TGTGCCAGCAGCCTCGGGGGCTCCTATAATTCACCCCTCCACTTT. It encodes CASSLGGSYNSPLHF.

CDR3 in amino acids: CASSRATSSQETQYF. Written as DNA, the CDR3 is TGTGCCAGCAGTCGAGCGACTAGCAGCCAAGAGACCCAGTACTTC. The chain carries TRBV7-9 and TRBJ2-5; 7 bases are a match to TRBD2. Germline lookup yields CDR1 SEHNR and CDR2 FQNEAQ (reference sequence). With V trimmed by 6 bases and J by 1 base, 8 bases remained unmatched. This CDR3 region has 15 residues.

J is TRBJ1-1 and V is TRBV30; tentative D call: TRBD1 (6 bases). V was shortened by 0 bases and J by 0 bases, with 14 bases between the two germline ends. CDR3 length: 16 amino acids. Germline loops: CDR1 GTSNPN, CDR2 SVGIG (reference sequence). CDR3 loop: CAWSVRTVSLNTEAFF. CDR3 coding DNA: TGTGCCTGGAGTGTTAGGACAGTTTCATTGAACACTGAAGCTTTCTTT. Full variable domain (rest looked up from reference TRBV30 and TRBJ1-1): SQTIHQWPATLVQPVGSPLSLECTVEGTSNPNLYWYRQAAGRGLQLLFYSVGIGQISSEVPQNLSASRPQDRQFILSSKKLLLSDSGFYLCAWSVRTVSLNTEAFFGQGTRLTVV.

V gene TRBV7-2 combines with J gene TRBJ2-3; 7 nucleotides align to TRBD2. V was pared by 2 bases and J by 2 bases, with 1 base of the junction left unmatched. The length of the CDR3 is 14 residues. Germline V gene lookup returns CDR1 SGHTA and CDR2 FQGNSA. CDR3 loop: CASSLLAVTDTQYF. The DNA for the CDR3 is TGTGCCAGCAGCTTACTAGCGGTCACAGATACGCAGTATTTT.

This clone was recorded only once. The chain carries TRBV6-4 and TRBJ2-1; 8 positions match TRBD2. After removal of 2 bases from V and 7 bases from J, the junction contained 7 bases not matched to a gene. The CDR3 consists of 15 residues. Germline CDR1 and CDR2: MRHNA and SNTAGT. The DNA of the CDR3 is TGTGCCAGCAGTGACGGAAGCGGGAGTGGAAATGAGCAGTTCTTC. Residues: CASSDGSGSGNEQFF.

This chain connects TRBV9 to TRBJ2-3; D is possibly TRBD1 (5 bases). V was cut by 7 bases and J by 0 bases, with 15 bases left in between. CDR3 length equals 15 residues. Germline V gene sequence: CDR1 SGDLS, CDR2 YYNGEE. In nucleotides, the CDR3 is TGTGCCAGCGGACCCAGACAGATTAGCACAGATACGCAGTATTTT. It encodes CASGPRQISTDTQYF.

The chain has TRBV5-6 and TRBJ2-2; D gene uncertain. The germline CDR1 and CDR2 sequences are SGHDT and YYEEEE. The CDR3 runs to 15 residues. Trimming removed 1 base at V and 1 base at J, with 8 bases between. The CDR3 protein is CASSLLELNTGELFF. CDR3 DNA sequence: TGTGCCAGCAGCTTGTTAGAGCTGAACACCGGGGAGCTGTTTTTT.

This clone was counted only a few times. The chain links TRBV5-1 to TRBJ1-1; no definite D call. CDR1 SGHRS and CDR2 YFSETQ come from the germline V gene. The CDR3 is 14 amino acids. Trimming cost V 0 bases and J 2 bases, with 8 bases left between them. CDR3 bases: TGCGCCAGCAGCTTGGCACAGTCTAACACTGAAGCTTTCTTT. Translating it yields CASSLAQSNTEAFF.

The chain joins TRBV29-1 to TRBJ2-3, with a weak D call TRBD1 (6 bases). The germline V gene has CDR1 SQVTM and CDR2 ANQGSEA. V was cut by 8 bases and J by 2 bases, with 11 bases left in between. The CDR3 length is 12 residues. DNA for the CDR3: TGCAGCTTTGGGGGCTTCACAGATACGCAGTATTTT. Translating gives CSFGGFTDTQYF.

This chain connects TRBV4-2 to TRBJ2-1; 10 nucleotides agree with TRBD2. V dropped 4 bases and J dropped 8; count of bases not matched to a gene: 11. The CDR3 runs 16 residues. Germline CDR1 reads LGHNA; CDR2 reads YNFKEQ. The CDR3 region has the DNA TGTGCCAGCAGCCCAAGGGCTAGCGGGGGTGGCGATGAGCAGTTCTTC. This translates into CASSPRASGGGDEQFF.

The chain couples TRBV10-3 to TRBJ2-5; TRBD2 matches at 9 bases. Germline CDR1 is ENHRY and CDR2 is SYGVKD. The CDR3 spans 14 residues. V shed 8 bases and J 5 bases; nucleotides not matched to a gene: 9. The CDR3 spells CAIWGGGALETQYF. In DNA form, the CDR3 reads TGTGCCATCTGGGGCGGGGGGGCCCTGGAGACCCAGTACTTC.

This rearrangement joins TRBV3-1 (or the pseudogene TRBV3-2) to TRBJ2-2; D is perhaps TRBD2 (7 bases). Deletions cut 0 bases from V and 2 bases from J, with 16 bases between. Germline CDR1 LGHDT, CDR2 YNNKEL (reference sequence). The CDR3 is made up of 18 amino acids. The CDR3, as DNA: TGTGCCAGCAGCCAAGATCCCTGGGGGGGCAGAAACACCGGGGAGCTGTTTTTT. Translating it yields CASSQDPWGGRNTGELFF.

V and J are TRBV6-7 and TRBJ2-7; D gene uncertain. TRBV6-7 is given ORF status, its function remaining uncertain. CDR3 length: 16 residues. Trimming cost V 3 bases and J 1 base, with 16 bases left between them. CDR3 protein: CASSYWLQSGSYEQYF. As DNA, the CDR3 is TGTGCCAGCAGTTATTGGTTACAGTCAGGATCCTACGAGCAGTACTTC.

This chain uses TRBV20-1 with TRBJ2-3, with a weak D call TRBD2 (6 bases). The CDR3 length is 15 residues. Germline V CDR1 and CDR2: DFQATT, SNEGSKA (reference sequence). V was clipped by 3 bases and J by 5 bases, with 18 bases between them. CDR3: CSASPDYKYGDTQYF. CDR3 bases: TGCAGTGCTAGTCCGGACTATAAATATGGAGATACGCAGTATTTT.

This chain connects TRBV18 to TRBJ2-7, with 8 nucleotides matching TRBD1. There are 17 residues in the CDR3. The V and J ends lost 3 bases and 5 bases, in that order; junction bases with no gene match: 15. Germline-derived CDR1 and CDR2 are KGHSH and LQKENI. The DNA for the CDR3 is TGTGCCAGCTCACCGGTATCCGGCGGACAGGGTGCCCACGAGCAGTACTTC. It codes for CASSPVSGGQGAHEQYF.

The chain recombines TRBV5-8 with TRBJ2-1; 13 bases fit TRBD2. CDR1 SGHTS and CDR2 YDEGEE come from the germline V gene. The length of the CDR3 is 17 residues. Unmatched junction bases numbered 4, after V lost 0 bases and J lost 4 bases. The CDR3: CASSLAKLAGGYNEQFF. The DNA for the CDR3 is TGTGCCAGCAGCTTGGCCAAACTAGCGGGGGGGTACAATGAGCAGTTCTTC.

The sample holds one count of this clone. V gene TRBV5-1 combines with J gene TRBJ2-4; no definite D call. This CDR3 is 14 amino acids long. Germline CDR1 reads SGHRS; CDR2 reads YFSETQ. Trimming pared 5 bases from V and 3 bases from J, leaving 12 bases between. The CDR3 bases are TGCGCCAGCAGTGTACCCGATAGCAAAAACATTCAGTACTTC. As protein: CASSVPDSKNIQYF. The entire variable domain, with the rest obtained from reference TRBV5-1 and TRBJ2-4, is as follows: KAGVTQTPRYLIKTRGQQVTLSCSPISGHRSVSWYQQTPGQGLQFLFEYFSETQRNKGNFPGRFSGRQFSNSRSEMNVSTLELGDSALYLCASSVPDSKNIQYFGAGTRLSVL.

V and J are TRBV29-1 and TRBJ2-1; 7 nucleotides line up with TRBD1. The germline V gene encodes CDR1 SQVTM and CDR2 ANQGSEA. The length of the CDR3 is 20 residues. V shed 3 bases and J 5 bases; nucleotides not matched to a gene: 25. The CDR3 DNA is TGCAGCGTTGATTGGTCTGGGACAGTTAGGGAACAGCGGAGAAACAATGAGCAGTTCTTC. Translated: CSVDWSGTVREQRRNNEQFF.